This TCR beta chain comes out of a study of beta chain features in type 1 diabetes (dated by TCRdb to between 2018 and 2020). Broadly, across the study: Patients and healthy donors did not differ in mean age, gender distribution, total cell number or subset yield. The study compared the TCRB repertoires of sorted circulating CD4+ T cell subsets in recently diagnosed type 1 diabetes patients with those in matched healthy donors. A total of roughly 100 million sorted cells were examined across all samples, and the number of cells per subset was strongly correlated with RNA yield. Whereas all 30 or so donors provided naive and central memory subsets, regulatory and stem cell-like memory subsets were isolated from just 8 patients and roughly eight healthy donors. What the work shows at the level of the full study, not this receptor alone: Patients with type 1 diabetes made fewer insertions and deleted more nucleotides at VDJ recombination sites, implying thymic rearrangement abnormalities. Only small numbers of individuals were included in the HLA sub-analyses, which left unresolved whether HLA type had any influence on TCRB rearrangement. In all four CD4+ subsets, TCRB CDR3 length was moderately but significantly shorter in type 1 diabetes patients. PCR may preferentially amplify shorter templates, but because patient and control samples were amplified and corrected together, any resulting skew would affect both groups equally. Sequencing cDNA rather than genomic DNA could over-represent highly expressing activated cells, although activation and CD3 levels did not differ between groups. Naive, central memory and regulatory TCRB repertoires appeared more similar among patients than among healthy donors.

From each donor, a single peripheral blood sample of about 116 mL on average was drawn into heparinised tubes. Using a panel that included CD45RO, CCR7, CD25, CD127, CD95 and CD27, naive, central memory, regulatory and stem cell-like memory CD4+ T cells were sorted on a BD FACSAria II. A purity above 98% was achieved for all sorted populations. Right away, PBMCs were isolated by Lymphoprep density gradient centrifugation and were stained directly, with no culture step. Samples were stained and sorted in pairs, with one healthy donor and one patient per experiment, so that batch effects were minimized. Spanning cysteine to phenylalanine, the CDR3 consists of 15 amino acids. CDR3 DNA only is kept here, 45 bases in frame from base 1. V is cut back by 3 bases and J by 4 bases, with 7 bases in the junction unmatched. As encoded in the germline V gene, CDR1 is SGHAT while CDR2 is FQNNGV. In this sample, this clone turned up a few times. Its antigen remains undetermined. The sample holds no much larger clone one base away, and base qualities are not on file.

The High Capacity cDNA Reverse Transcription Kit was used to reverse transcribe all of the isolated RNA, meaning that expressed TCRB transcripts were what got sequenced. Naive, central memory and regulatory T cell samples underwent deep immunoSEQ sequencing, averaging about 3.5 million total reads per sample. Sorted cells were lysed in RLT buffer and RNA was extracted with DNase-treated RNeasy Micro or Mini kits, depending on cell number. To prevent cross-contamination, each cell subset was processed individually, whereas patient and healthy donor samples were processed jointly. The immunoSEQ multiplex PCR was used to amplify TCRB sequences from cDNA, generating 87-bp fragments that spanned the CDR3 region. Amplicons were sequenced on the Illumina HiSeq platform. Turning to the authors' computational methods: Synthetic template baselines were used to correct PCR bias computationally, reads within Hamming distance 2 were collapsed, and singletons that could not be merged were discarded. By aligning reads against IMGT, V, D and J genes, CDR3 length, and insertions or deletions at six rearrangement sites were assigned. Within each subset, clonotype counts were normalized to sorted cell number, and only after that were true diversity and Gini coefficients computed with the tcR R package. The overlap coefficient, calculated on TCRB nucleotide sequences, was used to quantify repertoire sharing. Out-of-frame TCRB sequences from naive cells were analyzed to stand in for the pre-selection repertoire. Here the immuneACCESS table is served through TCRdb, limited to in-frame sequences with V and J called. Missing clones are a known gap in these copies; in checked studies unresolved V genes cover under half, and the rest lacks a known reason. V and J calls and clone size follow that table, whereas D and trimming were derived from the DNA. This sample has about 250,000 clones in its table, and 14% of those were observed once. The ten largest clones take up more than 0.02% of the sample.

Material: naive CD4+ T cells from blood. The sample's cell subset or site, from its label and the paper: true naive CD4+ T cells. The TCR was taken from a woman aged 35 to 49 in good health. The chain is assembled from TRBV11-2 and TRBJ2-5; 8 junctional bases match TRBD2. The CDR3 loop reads CASSFGRGGLETQYF. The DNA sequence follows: TGTGCCAGCAGCTTTGGCCGGGGGGGCCTAGAGACCCAGTACTTC.